A single sample gave rise to the 27 T cell receptor beta chains below, sequenced in a study of T-cell memory formation after mild COVID-19. TCRdb fed the 5' RACE reads into MiXCR, producing one record per CDR3 protein. This table has some 57,000 distinct CDR3 sequences, about 12% appearing once. Sequenced: PBMCs or a T cell subset sorted from them (not recorded which). Receptor source: a man younger than 30 who had mild COVID-19 (a few samples of this study predate the infection). Cell type and time point are not known.

The chain links TRBV3-1 to TRBJ2-5; D is undetermined. Trimming cost V 0 bases and J 4 bases, with 3 bases left between them. The CDR3 runs 12 residues. Germline V gives CDR1 LGHDT, CDR2 YNNKEL (reference sequence). CDR3 sequence: CASSQDRETQYF. CDR3 coding DNA: TGTGCCAGCAGCCAAGATCGAGAGACCCAGTACTTC.

This clonotype occurred many times. The chain combines TRBV6-5 with TRBJ2-7; D remains unclear. Germline V gene sequence: CDR1 MNHEY, CDR2 SVGAGI. Deletions cut 4 bases from V and 3 bases from J, with 13 bases between. The CDR3 is 14 residues long. The CDR3 loop reads CASSSTPPNYEQYF. CDR3 nucleotide sequence: TGTGCCAGCAGTTCGACCCCCCCCAACTACGAGCAGTACTTC.

This chain joins TRBV7-3 and TRBJ2-1; TRBD2 is a possible D gene (7 bases). The CDR3 has 17 residues. CDR1 and CDR2 (germline): SGHTA, FQGTGA. Between the trimmed V and J ends, which lost 6 bases and 1 base, there was a span of 19 bases. Here the CDR3 DNA reads TGTGCCAGCAGTTCTCAGGGTGCGGGGGCTTCCTACAATGAGCAGTTCTTC. Encoded protein: CASSSQGAGASYNEQFF.

The rearrangement uses TRBV7-3 and TRBJ2-2, with TRBD1 as a possible D gene (5 bases). Germline values: CDR1 SGHTA, CDR2 FQGTGA. V lost 7 bases, J lost 3 bases, and 12 bases lay in between. This CDR3 has 14 residues. CDR3 amino acids: CASTMGQHTGELFF. The DNA for the CDR3 is TGTGCCAGCACAATGGGGCAGCACACCGGGGAGCTGTTTTTT.

This clonotype has only a few counts. The chain combines TRBV27 with TRBJ1-5; no firm D call. Germline V gene data show CDR1 as MNHEY and CDR2 as SMNVEV (reference sequence). This CDR3 region has 14 residues. Trimming removed 6 bases from V and 10 bases from J, with 19 bases in between. The CDR3, as DNA: TGTGCCAGCAGCGTCAAGGGCGGGAGCTATCCCCAGCATTTT. This gives the protein CASSVKGGSYPQHF.

CDR3 nucleotide sequence: TGTGCCAGCTCCATCTCGGACCGCTACGAGCAGTACTTC. The encoded protein is CASSISDRYEQYF. The rearrangement joins TRBV18 to TRBJ2-7, with D hard to call. V gave up 6 bases and J gave up 3 bases, with 12 bases separating them. This CDR3 region has 13 residues. Germline assignment: CDR1 KGHSH and CDR2 LQKENI. The full variable domain, completed using reference TRBV18 and TRBJ2-7, is NAGVMQNPRHLVRRRGQEARLRCSPMKGHSHVYWYRQLPEEGLKFMVYLQKENIIDESGMPKERFSAEFPKEGPSILRIQQVVRGDSAAYFCASSISDRYEQYFGPGTRLTVT.

This sequence joins TRBV6-4 and TRBJ1-2, with TRBD1 identical over 8 bases. Trimming cost V 5 bases and J 6 bases; bases outside gene matches: 5. This CDR3 region has 13 residues. CDR1 is MRHNA and CDR2 is SNTAGT in the germline V gene. The CDR3 loop is CASSPRGQDGYTF. CDR3 in DNA: TGTGCCAGCAGTCCCAGGGGGCAGGATGGCTACACCTTC.

V gene TRBV20-1 combines with J gene TRBJ2-3; 7 nucleotides match TRBD2. Germline CDR1 and CDR2: DFQATT and SNEGSKA (reference sequence). This CDR3 is 13 amino acids long. Trimming cost V 6 bases and J 3 bases; bases outside gene matches: 6. CDR3 nucleotides: TGCAGTGCCGAGCGGGGAGCTACAGATACGCAGTATTTT. Translation: CSAERGATDTQYF.

This clonotype was seen more than once but under ten times. The CDR3 sequence is CSASLGVTNYGYTF. The DNA for the CDR3 is TGCAGTGCTAGTCTGGGGGTAACTAACTATGGCTACACCTTC. The V gene is TRBV20-1, the J gene TRBJ1-2, with D tentatively TRBD1 (5 bases). The CDR3 covers 14 residues. V lost 3 bases to trimming and J lost 0 bases, with 11 bases between them. The germline V gene has CDR1 DFQATT and CDR2 SNEGSKA (reference sequence).

The sample holds many counts of this clonotype. The V gene is TRBV20-1, the J gene TRBJ1-1; TRBD1 matches 7 bases. V lost 5 bases to trimming and J lost 1 base; unmatched junction nucleotides: 1. This CDR3 is 12 amino acids long. Germline V gives CDR1 DFQATT, CDR2 SNEGSKA (reference sequence). CDR3 sequence reads: CSAWTGNTEAFF. Here the CDR3 DNA reads TGCAGTGCTTGGACAGGGAACACTGAAGCTTTCTTT.

The sample holds many counts of this clonotype. This chain uses TRBV7-6 with TRBJ2-2, with D perhaps assigned TRBD1 or TRBD2 (7 bases each). CDR3 length: 17 residues. Germline CDR1 SGHVS, CDR2 FNYEAQ. Trimming pared 5 bases from V and 3 bases from J, leaving 19 bases between. This CDR3 is CASSSQGGDPYTGELFF. CDR3 nucleotides: TGTGCCAGCAGCAGCCAGGGGGGGGACCCCTACACCGGGGAGCTGTTTTTT.

V is TRBV5-4 and J is TRBJ2-5; 9 bases agree with TRBD1. CDR1 is SGHNT, CDR2 YYREEE, per germline (reference sequence). The CDR3 extends over 14 amino acids. Trimming cost V 6 bases and J 4 bases; bases outside gene matches: 7. The CDR3 loop reads CASTKQGAGETQYF. DNA for the CDR3: TGTGCCAGCACCAAACAGGGGGCGGGAGAGACCCAGTACTTC.

This clonotype occurred many times. This chain connects TRBV9 to TRBJ2-1; TRBD1 agrees at 7 bases. V was clipped by 0 bases and J by 3 bases; unmatched bases: 3. Germline CDR1 is SGDLS and CDR2 is YYNGEE. The CDR3 totals 15 residues. In nucleotides, the CDR3 is TGTGCCAGCAGCGTAGATGGGACAGACTACAATGAGCAGTTCTTC. Translating it yields CASSVDGTDYNEQFF.

The chain carries TRBV7-9 and TRBJ1-1; D is undetermined. From germline, CDR1 is SEHNR and CDR2 FQNEAQ (reference sequence). The CDR3 runs 13 residues. Deletions cut 2 bases from V and 3 bases from J, with 7 bases between. The CDR3 sequence: CASSLSADTEAFF. In DNA, the CDR3 is TGTGCCAGCAGCTTATCAGCTGACACTGAAGCTTTCTTT.

The chain couples TRBV15 to TRBJ1-1; 7 nucleotides agree with TRBD1. This CDR3 has 14 amino acids. V shed 5 bases, J shed 7 bases, and the junction held 10 bases outside the gene matches. Germline assignment: CDR1 LNHNV and CDR2 YYDKDF (reference sequence). CDR3 amino acids: CATSVRGQDGEAFF. The CDR3 DNA reads TGTGCCACCAGCGTGCGAGGACAGGATGGTGAAGCTTTCTTT.

The genes are TRBV19 and TRBJ1-2, with 9 bases fitting TRBD1. Germline CDR1 reads LNHDA; CDR2 reads SQIVND (reference sequence). CDR3 length: 13 amino acids. V gave up 6 bases and J gave up 8 bases; unmatched junction bases: 7. The CDR3 region has the DNA TGTGCCAGTAGCCCGGGACAGGGAAGCGGCTACACCTTC. Protein product: CASSPGQGSGYTF.

This chain uses TRBV13 with TRBJ1-2; D is perhaps TRBD1 (5 bases). The CDR3 contains 15 residues. V was clipped by 3 bases and J by 4 bases, with 15 bases between them. From germline, CDR1 is PRHDT and CDR2 FYEKMQ (reference sequence). The CDR3 loop is CASSFSREGIYGYTF. DNA for the CDR3: TGTGCCAGCAGCTTTTCCAGGGAAGGAATCTATGGCTACACCTTC. Full variable domain (rest looked up from reference TRBV13 and TRBJ1-2): AAGVIQSPRHLIKEKRETATLKCYPIPRHDTVYWYQQGPGQDPQFLISFYEKMQSDKGSIPDRFSAQQFSDYHSELNMSSLELGDSALYFCASSFSREGIYGYTFGSGTRLTVV.

This clonotype was seen repeatedly, ten times or more. The rearrangement links TRBV7-8 to TRBJ1-2; 8 bases agree with TRBD1. J lost 5 bases, V lost 4 bases, and 9 bases had no gene match. Looked up from germline, CDR1 is SGHVS and CDR2 is FQNEAQ. This CDR3 contains 15 residues. CDR3 amino acids: CASSSAGTGHYGYTF. CDR3 nucleotide sequence: TGTGCCAGCAGCTCCGCCGGGACAGGTCATTATGGCTACACCTTC.

V and J are TRBV24-1 and TRBJ1-6, with D possibly TRBD1 on 5 matching bases. With 0 bases removed from V and 10 bases from J, the gap between germline ends came to 33 bases. Germline V gene sequence: CDR1 KGHDR, CDR2 SFDVKD. CDR3 length equals 22 residues. CDR3 sequence: CATSDLFDRRVVGVQVQSPLHF. As DNA, the CDR3 is TGTGCCACCAGTGATTTGTTTGATCGTCGGGTCGTGGGAGTACAGGTTCAATCACCCCTCCACTTT.

This clonotype has ten or more counts. The chain links TRBV7-3 to TRBJ2-2; possibly TRBD1 or TRBD2 for D (5 bases each). The CDR3 loop spans 14 amino acids. V was cut by 2 bases and J by 4 bases, with 8 bases left in between. Germline lookup yields CDR1 SGHTA and CDR2 FQGTGA. The CDR3 DNA reads TGTGCCAGCAGCTTATCGGGGACCACCGGGGAGCTGTTTTTT. Amino acids: CASSLSGTTGELFF.

Many counts were recorded for this clonotype. This chain connects TRBV5-1 to TRBJ2-7; the D is unclear. This CDR3 region has 16 residues. Germline V lookup: CDR1 SGHRS, CDR2 YFSETQ. Trimming removed 0 bases at V and 0 bases at J, with 13 bases between. CDR3 loop: CASSLAVTASSYEQYF. Written as DNA, the CDR3 is TGCGCCAGCAGCTTGGCGGTGACGGCAAGCTCCTACGAGCAGTACTTC.

This clonotype has a handful of counts. The chain uses TRBV6-5 and TRBJ1-5; unclear D gene. Germline-derived CDR1 and CDR2 are MNHEY and SVGAGI. V was pared by 0 bases and J by 2 bases, with 8 bases between. This CDR3 has 15 amino acids. The CDR3 sequence is CASSYSVRGNQPQHF. The CDR3 bases are TGTGCCAGCAGTTACTCGGTAAGGGGCAATCAGCCCCAGCATTTT.

This clonotype was counted between two and nine times. The chain recombines TRBV4-1 with TRBJ1-6; TRBD1 might be the D (6 bases). Trimming pared 0 bases from V and 6 bases from J, leaving 30 bases between. CDR3 size: 22 residues. Germline CDR1 reads MGHRA; CDR2 reads YSYEKL. CDR3 amino acids: CASSQEGSWQGRSNEINSPLHF. The CDR3 nucleotides are TGCGCCAGCAGCCAAGAAGGGAGTTGGCAGGGGAGATCTAATGAAATTAATTCACCCCTCCACTTT.

This clonotype showed up just a few times. The chain carries TRBV6-1 and TRBJ2-5; 7 bases align to TRBD1. CDR1 is MNHNS and CDR2 is SASEGT in the germline V gene. V lost 10 bases and J lost 2; bases outside the gene matches: 10. This CDR3 region has 14 residues. CDR3 sequence reads: CATSRDRTQETQYF. The CDR3, as DNA: TGTGCCACCTCCCGGGACAGAACTCAAGAGACCCAGTACTTC.

The chain joins TRBV5-1 to TRBJ2-3; the match to TRBD2 covers 11 bases. V shed 5 bases, J shed 0 bases, and the junction held 8 bases outside the gene matches. In germline, CDR1 is SGHRS, CDR2 YFSETQ. This CDR3 is 17 amino acids long. The DNA for the CDR3 is TGCGCCAGCAGTGGGACTAGCGGAAGTTCTAGCACAGATACGCAGTATTTT. This gives the protein CASSGTSGSSSTDTQYF. Full variable domain (missing parts from reference TRBV5-1 and TRBJ2-3): KAGVTQTPRYLIKTRGQQVTLSCSPISGHRSVSWYQQTPGQGLQFLFEYFSETQRNKGNFPGRFSGRQFSNSRSEMNVSTLELGDSALYLCASSGTSGSSSTDTQYFGPGTRLTVL.

In its sample, this clonotype was seen a few times. V usage is TRBV4-2 and J usage is TRBJ1-2, with D unclear. The V gene lost 0 bases and the J gene lost 5 bases, with 13 bases spanning the gap. In germline, CDR1 is LGHNA, CDR2 YNFKEQ. The CDR3 runs 15 residues. CDR3 in amino acids: CASSQDTGREYGYTF. The CDR3 DNA reads TGTGCCAGCAGCCAAGATACCGGTCGGGAGTATGGCTACACCTTC.

The chain employs TRBV6-5 and TRBJ2-3; D is uncertain. Germline V gene lookup returns CDR1 MNHEY and CDR2 SVGAGI. Trimming pared 6 bases from V and 2 bases from J, leaving 15 bases between. This CDR3 spans 15 amino acids. The CDR3 loop is CASSPGGVSTDTQYF. Written as DNA, the CDR3 is TGTGCCAGCAGCCCCGGTGGGGTGTCCACAGATACGCAGTATTTT.